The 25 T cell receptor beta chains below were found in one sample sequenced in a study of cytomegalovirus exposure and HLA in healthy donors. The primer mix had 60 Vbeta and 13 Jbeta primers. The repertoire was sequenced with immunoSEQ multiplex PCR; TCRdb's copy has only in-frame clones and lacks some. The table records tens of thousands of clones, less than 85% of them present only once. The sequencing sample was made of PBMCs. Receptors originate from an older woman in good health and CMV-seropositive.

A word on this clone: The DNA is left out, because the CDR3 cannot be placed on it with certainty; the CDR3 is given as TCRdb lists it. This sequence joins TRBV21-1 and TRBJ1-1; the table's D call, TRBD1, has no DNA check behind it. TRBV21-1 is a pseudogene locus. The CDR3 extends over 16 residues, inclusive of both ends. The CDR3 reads CASSKHRWGPGTEAFF.

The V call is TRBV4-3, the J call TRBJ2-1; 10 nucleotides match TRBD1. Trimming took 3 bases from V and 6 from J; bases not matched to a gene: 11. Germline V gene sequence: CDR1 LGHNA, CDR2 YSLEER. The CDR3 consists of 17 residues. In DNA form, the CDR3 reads TGCGCCAGCAGCCAGGGATTCAGCCGGACAGGGGGCAATGAGCAGTTCTTC. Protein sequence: CASSQGFSRTGGNEQFF.

This CDR3 reads CASSRGTAYGYTF. The CDR3 DNA sequence: TGTGCCAGCAGCCGGGGGACAGCCTATGGCTACACCTTC. J is TRBJ1-2 and V is TRBV7-9; 7 nucleotides agree with TRBD1. Germline CDR1 SEHNR, CDR2 FQNEAQ (reference sequence). J lost 4 bases, V lost 5 bases, and 4 bases had no gene match. This CDR3 spans 13 amino acids.

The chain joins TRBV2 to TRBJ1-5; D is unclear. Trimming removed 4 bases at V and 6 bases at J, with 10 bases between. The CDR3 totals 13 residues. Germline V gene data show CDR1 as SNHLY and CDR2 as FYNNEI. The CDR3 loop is CASSGRESQPQHF. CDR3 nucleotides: TGTGCCAGCAGTGGGAGGGAGAGTCAGCCCCAGCATTTT.

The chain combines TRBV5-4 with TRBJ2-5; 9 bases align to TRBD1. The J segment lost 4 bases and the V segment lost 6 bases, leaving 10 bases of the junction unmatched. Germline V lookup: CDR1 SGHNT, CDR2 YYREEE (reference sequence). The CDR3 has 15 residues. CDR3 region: CASTRQGGGGETQYF. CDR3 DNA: TGTGCCAGCACCCGACAGGGGGGCGGCGGAGAGACCCAGTACTTC.

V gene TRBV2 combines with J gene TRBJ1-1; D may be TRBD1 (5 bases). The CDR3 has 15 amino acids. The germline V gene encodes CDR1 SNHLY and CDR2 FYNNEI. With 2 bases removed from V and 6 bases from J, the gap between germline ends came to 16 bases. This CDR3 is CASSENLGGRAEAFF. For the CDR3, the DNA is TGTGCCAGCAGTGAAAATCTGGGGGGACGGGCTGAAGCTTTCTTT.

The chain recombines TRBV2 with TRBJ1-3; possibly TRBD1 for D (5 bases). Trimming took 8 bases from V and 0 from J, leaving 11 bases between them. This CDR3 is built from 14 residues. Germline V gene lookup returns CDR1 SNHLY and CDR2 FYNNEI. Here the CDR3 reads CASSRGTSGNTIYF. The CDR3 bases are TGTGCCAGCTCACGGGGGACCTCTGGAAACACCATATATTTT.

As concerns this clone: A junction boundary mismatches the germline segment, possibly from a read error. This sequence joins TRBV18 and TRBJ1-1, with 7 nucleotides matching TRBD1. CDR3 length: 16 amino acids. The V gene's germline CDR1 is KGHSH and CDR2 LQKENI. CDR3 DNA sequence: TGTGCCAGCTCCCCACAAGGGGGCGCGGTCCGGACTGAAGCTTTCTTT. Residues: CASSPQGGAVRTEAFF.

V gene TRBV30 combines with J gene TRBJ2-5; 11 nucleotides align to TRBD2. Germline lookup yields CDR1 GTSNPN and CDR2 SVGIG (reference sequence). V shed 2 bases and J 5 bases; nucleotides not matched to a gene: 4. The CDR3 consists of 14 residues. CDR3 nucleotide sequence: TGTGCCTGGAGTCGTAGACTAGCGGGGGAGACCCAGTACTTC. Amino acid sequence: CAWSRRLAGETQYF.

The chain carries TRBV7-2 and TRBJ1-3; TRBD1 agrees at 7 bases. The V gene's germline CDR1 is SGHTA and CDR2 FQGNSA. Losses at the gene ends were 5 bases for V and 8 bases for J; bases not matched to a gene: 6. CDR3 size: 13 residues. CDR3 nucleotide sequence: TGTGCCAGCAGCCGGGGACAGCGGGACACCATATATTTT. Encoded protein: CASSRGQRDTIYF.

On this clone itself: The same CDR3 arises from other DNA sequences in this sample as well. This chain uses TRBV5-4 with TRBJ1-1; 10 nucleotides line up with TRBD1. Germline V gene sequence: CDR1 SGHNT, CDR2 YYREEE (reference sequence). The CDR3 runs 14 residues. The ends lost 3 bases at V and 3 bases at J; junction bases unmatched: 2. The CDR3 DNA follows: TGTGCCAGCAGCTCCGGACAGGGGGACACTGAAGCTTTCTTT. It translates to CASSSGQGDTEAFF.

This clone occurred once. CDR3 loop: CASSNRDWSGYTF. DNA of the CDR3: TGTGCCAGTAGTAACAGGGATTGGTCTGGCTACACCTTC. This chain connects TRBV19 to TRBJ1-2; possibly TRBD1 for D (6 bases). This CDR3 spans 13 amino acids. With 4 bases removed from V and 7 bases from J, the gap between germline ends came to 13 bases. Per the germline V gene, CDR1 is LNHDA and CDR2 is SQIVND (reference sequence).

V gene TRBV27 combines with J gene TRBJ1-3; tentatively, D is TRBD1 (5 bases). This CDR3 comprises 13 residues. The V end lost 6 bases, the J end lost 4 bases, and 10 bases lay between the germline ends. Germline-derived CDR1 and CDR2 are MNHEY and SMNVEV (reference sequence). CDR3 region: CASRPGFGNTIYF. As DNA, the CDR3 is TGTGCCAGCAGGCCAGGGTTCGGAAACACCATATATTTT.

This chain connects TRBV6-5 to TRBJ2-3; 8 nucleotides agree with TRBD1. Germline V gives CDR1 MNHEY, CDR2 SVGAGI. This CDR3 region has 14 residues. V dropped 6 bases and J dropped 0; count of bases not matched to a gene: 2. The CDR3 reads CASRTGGSTDTQYF. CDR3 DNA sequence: TGTGCCAGCAGAACAGGGGGAAGCACAGATACGCAGTATTTT.

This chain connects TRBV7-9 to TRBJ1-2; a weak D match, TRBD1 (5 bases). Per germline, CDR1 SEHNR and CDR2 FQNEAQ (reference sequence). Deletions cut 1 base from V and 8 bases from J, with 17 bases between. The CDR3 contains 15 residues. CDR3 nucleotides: TGTGCCAGCAGCTTAGTAGGCGGGGACCTTGGGGGCTACACCTTC. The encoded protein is CASSLVGGDLGGYTF.

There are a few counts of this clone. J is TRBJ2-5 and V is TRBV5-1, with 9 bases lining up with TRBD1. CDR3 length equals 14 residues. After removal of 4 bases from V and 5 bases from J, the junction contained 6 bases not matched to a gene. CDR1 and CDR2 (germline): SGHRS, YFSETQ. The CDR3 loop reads CASSTSGTGETQYF. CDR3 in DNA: TGCGCCAGCAGCACGTCCGGGACAGGGGAGACCCAGTACTTC.

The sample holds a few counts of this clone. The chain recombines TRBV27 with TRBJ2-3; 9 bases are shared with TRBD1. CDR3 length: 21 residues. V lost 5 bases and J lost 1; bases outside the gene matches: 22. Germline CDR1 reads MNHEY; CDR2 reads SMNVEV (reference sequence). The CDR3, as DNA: TGTGCCAGCAGTCGTTTAAGCGGGGACAGGGCATTTTCCAATTGCACAGATACGCAGTATTTT. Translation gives CASSRLSGDRAFSNCTDTQYF.

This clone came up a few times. The CDR3 sequence is CASSLAGRTNYGYTF. Here the CDR3 DNA reads TGTGCCAGCAGCTTGGCCGGAAGGACAAACTATGGCTACACCTTC. This sequence joins TRBV5-4 and TRBJ1-2; TRBD1 might be the D (5 bases). Trimming shortened V by 0 bases and J by 2 bases, and 11 bases separated the two germline ends. CDR1 is SGHNT and CDR2 is YYREEE in the germline V gene (reference sequence). The CDR3 runs to 15 residues.

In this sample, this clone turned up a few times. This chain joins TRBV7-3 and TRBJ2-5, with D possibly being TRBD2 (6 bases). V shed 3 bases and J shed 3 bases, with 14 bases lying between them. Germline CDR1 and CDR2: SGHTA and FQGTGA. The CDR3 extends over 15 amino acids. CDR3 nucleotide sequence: TGTGCCAGCAGCTTGGGGCCTTGGGGGGAAGAGACCCAGTACTTC. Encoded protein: CASSLGPWGEETQYF.

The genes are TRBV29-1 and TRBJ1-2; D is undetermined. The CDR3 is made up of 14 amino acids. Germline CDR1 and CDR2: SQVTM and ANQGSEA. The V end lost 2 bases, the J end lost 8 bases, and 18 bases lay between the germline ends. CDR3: CSVESLGFGDGYTF. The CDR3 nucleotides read TGCAGCGTTGAATCACTAGGGTTCGGTGACGGCTACACCTTC. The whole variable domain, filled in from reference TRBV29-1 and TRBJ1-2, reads SAVISQKPSRDICQRGTSLTIQCQVDSQVTMMFWYRQQPGQSLTLIATANQGSEATYESGFVIDKFPISRPNLTFSTLTVSNMSPEDSSIYLCSVESLGFGDGYTFGSGTRLTVV.

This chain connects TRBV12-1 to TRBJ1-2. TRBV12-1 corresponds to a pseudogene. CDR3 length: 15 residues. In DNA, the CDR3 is TGTGCCAGCAGCCTACAGGTTTTCCGGGAGGGGGGCTACACCTTC. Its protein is CASSLQVFREGGYTF.

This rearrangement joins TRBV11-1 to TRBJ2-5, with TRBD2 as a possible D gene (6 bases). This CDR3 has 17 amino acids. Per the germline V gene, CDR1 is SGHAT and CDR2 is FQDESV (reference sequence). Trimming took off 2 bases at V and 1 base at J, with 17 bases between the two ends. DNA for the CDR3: TGTGCCAGCAGCTTACATAGCGGAAGCACCTTCCAAGAGACCCAGTACTTC. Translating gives CASSLHSGSTFQETQYF. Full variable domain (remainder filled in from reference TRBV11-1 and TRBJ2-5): EAEVAQSPRYKITEKSQAVAFWCDPISGHATLYWYRQILGQGPELLVQFQDESVVDDSQLPKDRFSAERLKGVDSTLKIQPAELGDSAMYLCASSLHSGSTFQETQYFGPGTRLLVL.

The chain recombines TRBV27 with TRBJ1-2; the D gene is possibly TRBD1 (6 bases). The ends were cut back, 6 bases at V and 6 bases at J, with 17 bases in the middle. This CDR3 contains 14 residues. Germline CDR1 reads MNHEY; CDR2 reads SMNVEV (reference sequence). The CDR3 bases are TGTGCCAGCAGGTCCCGAGCGGGGGCGGATGGCTACACCTTC. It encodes CASRSRAGADGYTF.

The CDR3 DNA reads as TGCAGCGTTAGACTAGCGGGGGCAAGGGCGGAGCAGTACTTC. Its protein is CSVRLAGARAEQYF. The rearrangement uses TRBV29-1 and TRBJ2-7; 12 positions agree with TRBD2. The junction had 9 bases not matched to a gene; V was cut back by 5 bases and J by 7 bases. This CDR3 contains 14 residues. Germline CDR1 is SQVTM and CDR2 is ANQGSEA.

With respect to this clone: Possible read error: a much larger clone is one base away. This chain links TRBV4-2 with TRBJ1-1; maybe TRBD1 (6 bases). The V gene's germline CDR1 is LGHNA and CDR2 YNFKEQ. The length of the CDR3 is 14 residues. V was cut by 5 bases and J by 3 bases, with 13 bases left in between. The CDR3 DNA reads TGTGCCAGCAGCGTTCAGGGGTTGGACACTGAAGCTTTCTTT. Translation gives CASSVQGLDTEAFF.